This TCR beta chain was sequenced during a study of post-analysis software for immune sequencing data. At the level of the study: The study covered relapsing-remitting, secondary progressive and progressive-relapsing courses of multiple sclerosis.

Findings and limits, study-wide: Significantly lower normalized Chao1 diversity was seen in multiple sclerosis patients than in controls. Samples from a shared batch, those prepared together, strongly co-clustered by F measure.

Details on this clonotype: Its antigen is undetermined.

cDNA libraries of TCR beta carried unique molecular identifiers. Each batch of about 1 to 11 million T cells produced roughly 0.5 million cDNA molecules. Using its own MiXCR run on the PCR reads, TCRdb lists one record per CDR3 protein. Of 650,000 to 850,000 distinct CDR3 sequences listed, approximately 57% are singletons. The sequence derives from a girl aged 5 to 17 with multiple sclerosis. What was sequenced was blood.

The CDR3 nucleotides read TGTGCCAGCGGTCAAACCGGGCCGTACTACGAGCAGTACTTC. This translates into CASGQTGPYYEQYF. The chain uses TRBV12-3 or TRBV12-4 and TRBJ2-5; D is undetermined. The J call may be wrong; the DNA end is better matched by TRBJ2-7. The CDR3 length is 14 residues.